This T cell receptor beta chain was identified during a study of blood T cell repertoires in COVID-19 (dated by TCRdb to between 2020 and 2021). About the investigation overall: Collaborator samples came from the United States, Italy and Spain and covered acute and convalescent phases of COVID-19. The prospective study material was composed of cDNA or gDNA derived from T cells, B-cell-depleted T cells, or PBMCs. Subjects who had been exposed to COVID-19, were actively infected with it, or had recovered from it provided the deeply sampled blood TCRbeta repertoires that made up the dataset. A freely available public database, intended as a resource for researchers studying the immune response to SARS-CoV-2, is where the repertoires were released. The samples were drawn from two sources: the first 160 participants of the ongoing ImmuneRACE study, and over 950 subjects contributed by 6 global collaborators. The sample metadata nearly always contained a de-identified subject ID, COVID-19 status, age in years and sex. HLA class I and class II types, where available, came from metadata supplied by the sample provider rather than from assay-based typing. Broader findings and caveats from the paper: The quantity of clinical and demographic metadata differed by source and by participant and was supplied without curation.

TCRbeta CDR3 regions were amplified from genomic DNA using the immunoSEQ Assay, a bias-controlled multiplex PCR. Under the source paper's analysis protocol: The number of nucleated cells in each sample was estimated from the amplification of reference gene primers within the assay. To quantify the absolute abundance of each unique TCRbeta CDR3 rearrangement, sequence reads were collapsed and filtered. For each sample, productive Simpson clonality was calculated as the square root of Simpson's diversity index over productive rearrangements. This immuneACCESS table, as held by TCRdb, lists in-frame sequences with V and J called but not all clones. Of the missing ones, under half trace to an unresolved V gene in checked studies; the others have no known cause. V and J calls and clone size come straight from that table; D and trimming were deduced from the DNA. This sample comprises 150,000 to 200,000 clones, 80% to 90% of them detected only once. The ten biggest clones cover 8% to 10% of the sample.

Taken from the germline V gene, the CDR1 and CDR2 loops are SGDLS and YYNGEE. Including the terminal cysteine and phenylalanine, the CDR3 comprises 15 residues. Only the CDR3 DNA is retained, 45 bases long and in frame from the first base. Trimming leaves V shorter by 4 bases and J shorter by 8 bases, with the junction holding 8 bases beyond the gene matches. Whole blood was collected in K2EDTA tubes by collaborating institutions according to the institutions' own protocols. For TCRbeta analysis, collaborators shipped samples as frozen whole blood, isolated PBMCs, or DNA extracted from either of those sample types. Notes on this clone: Its antigen has not been determined. Base qualities are not provided; no much larger clone lies one nucleotide away.

Sequencing input: peripheral blood. The chain is encoded by TRBV9 joined to TRBJ1-4; a stretch of 10 junction bases matches TRBD1. This receptor was obtained from a man aged 55 to 70 with acute or convalescent COVID-19. The CDR3 reads as follows: CASSSGTGAWEKLFF. The nucleotide sequence reads as follows: TGTGCCAGCAGCTCAGGGACAGGGGCTTGGGAAAAACTGTTTTTT.